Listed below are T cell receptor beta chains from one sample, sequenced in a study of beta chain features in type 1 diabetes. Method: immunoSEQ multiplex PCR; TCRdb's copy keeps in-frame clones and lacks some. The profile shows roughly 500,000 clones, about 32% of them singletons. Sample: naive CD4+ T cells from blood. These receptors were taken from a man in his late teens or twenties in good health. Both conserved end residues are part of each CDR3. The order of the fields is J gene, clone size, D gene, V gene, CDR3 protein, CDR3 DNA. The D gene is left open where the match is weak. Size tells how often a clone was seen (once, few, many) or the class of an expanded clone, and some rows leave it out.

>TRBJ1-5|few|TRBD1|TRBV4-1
CASSAQGVGNQPQHF
TGCGCCAGCAGCGCACAGGGGGTCGGCAATCAGCCCCAGCATTTT
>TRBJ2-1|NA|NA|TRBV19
CASSIAALLVYNEQFF
TGTGCCAGTAGTATAGCAGCGTTATTGGTCTACAATGAGCAGTTCTTC
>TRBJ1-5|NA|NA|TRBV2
CASREDGVVNQPQHF
TGTGCCAGCAGGGAAGACGGGGTGGTTAATCAGCCCCAGCATTTT
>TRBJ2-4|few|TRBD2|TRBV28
CASSPAGGAKNIQYF
TGTGCCAGCAGTCCCGCGGGGGGAGCCAAAAACATTCAGTACTTC
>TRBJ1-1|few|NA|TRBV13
CASSLVPGGEAFF
TGTGCCAGCAGCTTAGTGCCAGGCGGTGAAGCTTTCTTT
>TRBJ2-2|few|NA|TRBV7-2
CASSARWAAGELFF
TGTGCCAGCAGCGCGCGTTGGGCGGCCGGGGAGCTGTTTTTT
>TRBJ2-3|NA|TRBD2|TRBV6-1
CASRVAGITDTQYF
TGTGCCAGCAGGGTAGCGGGGATCACAGATACGCAGTATTTT
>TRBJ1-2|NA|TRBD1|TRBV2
CASRTGERDYGYTF
TGTGCCAGCAGGACAGGGGAACGGGACTATGGCTACACCTTC
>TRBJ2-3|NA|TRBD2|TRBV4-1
CASSPRLAESTDTQYF
TGCGCCAGCAGCCCGAGACTAGCGGAAAGCACAGATACGCAGTATTTT
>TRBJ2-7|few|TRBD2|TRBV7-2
CASSSRVVAGGYEQYF
TGTGCCAGCAGCTCGAGAGTCGTCGCCGGGGGGTACGAGCAGTACTTC
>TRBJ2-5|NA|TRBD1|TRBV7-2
CASSLARDRGETQYF
TGTGCCAGCAGCTTAGCCCGGGACAGGGGAGAGACCCAGTACTTC
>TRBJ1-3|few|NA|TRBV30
CAWSQKGGSSGNTIYF
TGTGCCTGGAGTCAGAAGGGCGGTAGCTCTGGAAACACCATATATTTT
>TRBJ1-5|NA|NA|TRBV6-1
CASSEARGGNQPQHF
TGTGCCAGCAGTGAAGCGCGGGGGGGCAATCAGCCCCAGCATTTT
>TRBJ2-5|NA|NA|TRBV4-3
CASSPISAPGETQYF
TGCGCCAGCAGCCCGATTAGCGCCCCAGGGGAGACCCAGTACTTC
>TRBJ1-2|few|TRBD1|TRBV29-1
CSAIILQGDYGYTF
TGCAGCGCTATTATCCTGCAGGGGGACTATGGCTACACCTTC
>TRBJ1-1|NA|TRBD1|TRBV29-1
CSGRQGFTEAFF
TGCAGCGGACGACAGGGGTTCACTGAAGCTTTCTTT
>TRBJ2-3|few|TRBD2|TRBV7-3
CASSSGSSTDTQYF
TGTGCCAGCAGCAGCGGGAGTAGCACAGATACGCAGTATTTT
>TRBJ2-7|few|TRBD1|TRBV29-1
CSALTGAYSYEQYF
TGCAGCGCACTGACAGGGGCCTACTCCTACGAGCAGTACTTC
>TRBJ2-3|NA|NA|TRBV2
CASSRQGIGAAPYF
TGTGCCAGCAGTCGGCAGGGGATCGGCGCCGCGCCGTATTTT
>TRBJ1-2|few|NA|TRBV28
CASSLFRTSGTYGYTF
TGTGCCAGCAGTTTATTCAGAACCTCCGGAACCTACGGCTACACCTTC
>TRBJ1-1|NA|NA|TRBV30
CALQGNTEAFF
TGTGCCTTACAGGGGAACACTGAAGCTTTCTTT
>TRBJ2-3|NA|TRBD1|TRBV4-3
CASSRDRADTQYF
TGCGCCAGCAGCCGAGACAGGGCAGATACGCAGTATTTT
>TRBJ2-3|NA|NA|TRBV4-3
CASSLQNTQYF
TGCGCCAGCAGCCTACAGAATACGCAGTATTTT
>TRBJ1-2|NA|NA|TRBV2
CASRGRDKNYGYTF
TGTGCCAGCAGGGGGAGGGACAAGAACTATGGCTACACCTTC
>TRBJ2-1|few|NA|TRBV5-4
CASSSIGNEQFF
TGTGCCAGCAGCTCTATAGGTAATGAGCAGTTCTTC
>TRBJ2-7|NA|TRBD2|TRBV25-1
CASRGVTSGSYEQYF
TGTGCCAGCAGGGGGGTGACTAGCGGGTCCTACGAGCAGTACTTC
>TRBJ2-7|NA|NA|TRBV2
CASSVTNRAGYEQYF
TGTGCCAGCAGTGTAACCAACAGGGCCGGCTACGAGCAGTACTTC
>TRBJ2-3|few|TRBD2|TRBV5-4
CASSLTSGTDTQYF
TGTGCCAGCAGCTTGACTAGCGGCACAGATACGCAGTATTTT
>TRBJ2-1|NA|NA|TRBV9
CASSVDLTYNEQFF
TGTGCCAGCAGCGTAGACCTTACCTACAATGAGCAGTTCTTC
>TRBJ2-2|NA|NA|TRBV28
CASSLSERLTGELFF
TGTGCCAGCAGTTTATCTGAGCGGTTAACCGGGGAGCTGTTTTTT